This record looks at one TCR beta chain sequence and its context. The sample belongs to a study of blood T cell repertoires in COVID-19. Study-wide background: Whether acute or convalescent, the COVID-19 samples came from the United States, Italy and Spain.

Participant ages covered about 18 to 100 years across 24 US areas. Before being deemed recovered, Cohort 3 donors had two negative PCRs, clearance, or symptom resolution. Germline trimming cut 1 base from V and 0 bases from J; bases unmatched to any gene: 6. Germline V lookup: CDR1 SEHNR, CDR2 FQNEAQ (reference sequence). CDR3 length: 17 amino acids. Sequencing was performed with immunoSEQ multiplex PCR; in TCRdb, only in-frame clones are kept and a portion is missing. The table lists under 500,000 clones, around 87% of them singletons. The source of this sequence is a man younger than 45 who had recovered from COVID-19. The sequenced sample consisted of PBMCs or T cells enriched from blood (not recorded which). The V gene is TRBV7-9, the J gene TRBJ2-1, with 7 bases matching TRBD1. The DNA of the CDR3 is TGTGCCAGCAGCTTAGTTCTTTCAGGGGGCTCCTACAATGAGCAGTTCTTC. It encodes CASSLVLSGGSYNEQFF.